One and the same sample provided the 24 T cell receptor beta chains below, sequenced in a study of CD8+ T cells in alopecia areata. Sequencing relied on a cDNA template that was reverse transcribed from extracted RNA. Assay used: immunoSEQ multiplex PCR; TCRdb lists only in-frame clones, some missing. Of roughly 250,000 clones listed, roughly two thirds were seen once; the top ten hold approximately 1.2%. Specimen: CD4+ T cells sorted from blood, collected at week 0. These receptors were collected from a human donor with alopecia areata.

V gene TRBV29-1 combines with J gene TRBJ2-3; no definite D call. V lost 6 bases and J lost 2, with 6 bases in between. Germline V gene lookup returns CDR1 SQVTM and CDR2 ANQGSEA. The CDR3 extends over 11 amino acids. In nucleotides, the CDR3 is TGCAGCGTGCTTTCCACAGATACGCAGTATTTT. Amino acids: CSVLSTDTQYF.

The chain recombines TRBV5-1 with TRBJ2-3, with D uncertain. Germline CDR1 is SGHRS and CDR2 is YFSETQ. Trimming shortened V by 3 bases and J by 0 bases, and 2 bases separated the two germline ends. This CDR3 spans 12 amino acids. CDR3 amino acids: CASSWSTDTQYF. In nucleotides, the CDR3 is TGCGCCAGCAGCTGGAGCACAGATACGCAGTATTTT.

The chain links TRBV7-6 to TRBJ1-6; the D is unclear. CDR1 is SGHVS, CDR2 FNYEAQ, per germline. The CDR3 sequence is 16 residues long. V was trimmed by 1 base and J by 0 bases, leaving 7 bases between them. CDR3 protein: CASSLGQSSYNSPLHF. Here the CDR3 DNA reads TGTGCCAGCAGCTTAGGTCAGAGCTCCTATAATTCACCCCTCCACTTT.

The chain couples TRBV15 to TRBJ1-1; D uncertain. This CDR3 has 12 residues. CDR1 LNHNV and CDR2 YYDKDF come from the germline V gene (reference sequence). V was cut by 3 bases and J by 6 bases, with 8 bases left in between. This CDR3 reads CATSRRDSEAFF. The CDR3 DNA sequence: TGTGCCACCAGCAGGAGGGATTCTGAAGCTTTCTTT.

V and J are TRBV30 and TRBJ1-1; the D is unclear. Germline assignment: CDR1 GTSNPN and CDR2 SVGIG (reference sequence). V lost 0 bases to trimming and J lost 0 bases, with 11 bases between them. The CDR3 is made up of 15 amino acids. This chain's CDR3 is CAWSVVGSLNTEAFF. The DNA for the CDR3 is TGTGCCTGGAGTGTAGTGGGCTCCTTGAACACTGAAGCTTTCTTT.

This rearrangement joins TRBV7-9 to TRBJ1-6; D uncertain. The CDR3 has 14 residues. Germline CDR1 reads SEHNR; CDR2 reads FQNEAQ (reference sequence). Trimming removed 3 bases at V and 7 bases at J, with 10 bases between. The CDR3 is CASSLGGRNSPLHF. DNA of the CDR3: TGTGCCAGCAGCTTGGGAGGACGGAATTCACCCCTCCACTTT.

CDR3 residues: CATLADLAKNIQYF. For the CDR3, the DNA is TGTGCCACCCTAGCGGATCTAGCCAAAAACATTCAGTACTTC. The rearrangement uses TRBV2 and TRBJ2-4; 7 bases fit TRBD2. CDR3 length: 14 amino acids. Trimming removed 10 bases from V and 0 bases from J; junction bases left unmatched: 6. The germline CDR1 and CDR2 sequences are SNHLY and FYNNEI.

This chain connects TRBV5-6 to TRBJ2-1; tentative D call: TRBD2 (6 bases). Trimming shortened V by 2 bases and J by 8 bases, and 8 bases separated the two germline ends. Germline V CDR1 and CDR2: SGHDT, YYEEEE. There are 12 residues in the CDR3. The CDR3 protein is CASSFQRDEQFF. CDR3 nucleotide sequence: TGTGCCAGCAGCTTCCAGCGGGATGAGCAGTTCTTC. The variable domain in full, completed from reference TRBV5-6 and TRBJ2-1, reads DAGVTQSPTHLIKTRGQQVTLRCSPKSGHDTVSWYQQALGQGPQFIFQYYEEEERQRGNFPDRFSGHQFPNYSSELNVNALLLGDSALYLCASSFQRDEQFFGPGTRLTVL.

This clone was detected once. The rearrangement links TRBV10-3 to TRBJ1-5; no definite D call. Trimming stripped 3 bases from V and 9 bases from J, with 9 bases between. Germline-derived CDR1 and CDR2 are ENHRY and SYGVKD. The CDR3 length is 12 residues. CDR3 nucleotide sequence: TGTGCCATCAGTGACCCTCAAGGGCCCCAGCATTTT. Translated: CAISDPQGPQHF.

This clone was observed a handful of times. This chain connects TRBV7-2 to TRBJ2-5; TRBD2 agrees at 7 bases. Germline V CDR1 and CDR2: SGHTA, FQGNSA. The CDR3 sequence is 16 residues long. V was clipped by 0 bases and J by 5 bases; unmatched bases: 9. CDR3 amino acids: CASSLATSRGWETQYF. The DNA of the CDR3 is TGTGCCAGCAGCTTAGCGACTAGCCGGGGCTGGGAGACCCAGTACTTC. The whole variable domain, remainder taken from reference TRBV7-2 and TRBJ2-5, is GAGVSQSPSNKVTEKGKDVELRCDPISGHTALYWYRQSLGQGLEFLIYFQGNSAPDKSGLPSDRFSAERTGGSVSTLTIQRTQQEDSAVYLCASSLATSRGWETQYFGPGTRLLVL.

J is TRBJ1-2 and V is TRBV7-2, with 8 bases identical to TRBD1. The CDR3 sequence is 16 residues long. CDR1 SGHTA and CDR2 FQGNSA come from the germline V gene. Unmatched junction bases numbered 6, after V lost 0 bases and J lost 3 bases. The DNA for the CDR3 is TGTGCCAGCAGCTTAGCTCCCCAGGGGGCAGACTATGGCTACACCTTC. It encodes CASSLAPQGADYGYTF.

The genes are TRBV7-9 and TRBJ1-1; no definite D call. Trimming removed 4 bases from V and 1 base from J, with 16 bases in between. Germline V gene sequence: CDR1 SEHNR, CDR2 FQNEAQ (reference sequence). The CDR3 loop spans 16 amino acids. The CDR3 DNA follows: TGTGCCAGCAGCTCACCCAGAGGTTCGCGGAACACTGAAGCTTTCTTT. Its translation is CASSSPRGSRNTEAFF.

The chain joins TRBV6-5 to TRBJ1-6, with D possibly being TRBD1 (6 bases). Germline-derived CDR1 and CDR2 are MNHEY and SVGAGI. The V and J ends lost 6 bases and 7 bases respectively, with 13 bases between them. This CDR3 spans 14 amino acids. The CDR3 spells CASRPGQRNSPLHF. The CDR3 bases are TGTGCCAGCAGACCGGGACAAAGGAATTCACCCCTCCACTTT.

This clone was seen a handful of times. The rearrangement links TRBV9 to TRBJ1-6; 8 bases align to TRBD1. V lost 2 bases to trimming and J lost 7 bases; unmatched junction nucleotides: 2. The CDR3 totals 14 residues. Germline V CDR1 and CDR2: SGDLS, YYNGEE. CDR3 residues: CASSVRDRNSPLHF. CDR3 bases: TGTGCCAGCAGCGTCCGGGACAGGAATTCACCCCTCCACTTT.

In DNA, the CDR3 is TGTGCCATCAGGCCGGGACAGGGGCAGAATTCACCCCTCCACTTT. This translates into CAIRPGQGQNSPLHF. V and J are TRBV10-3 and TRBJ1-6; TRBD1 agrees at 10 bases. Per germline, CDR1 ENHRY and CDR2 SYGVKD. This CDR3 has 15 amino acids. The trim removed 6 bases at V and 7 bases at J, leaving 6 bases unmatched.

This clone has more than one count but fewer than ten. CDR3 DNA sequence: TGTGCCAGTAGTATAAAGGGACTAGCGGGGCTACGGGATACGCAGTATTTT. Translated, it gives CASSIKGLAGLRDTQYF. The chain has TRBV19 and TRBJ2-3; 13 positions agree with TRBD2. V was clipped by 2 bases and J by 6 bases; unmatched bases: 8. This CDR3 comprises 17 residues. CDR1 is LNHDA and CDR2 is SQIVND in the germline V gene (reference sequence). The full variable domain, rest sourced from reference TRBV19 and TRBJ2-3, is DGGITQSPKYLFRKEGQNVTLSCEQNLNHDAMYWYRQDPGQGLRLIYYSQIVNDFQKGDIAEGYSVSREKKESFPLTVTSAQKNPTAFYLCASSIKGLAGLRDTQYFGPGTRLTVL.

This chain joins TRBV4-3 and TRBJ2-5; D is possibly TRBD1 or TRBD2 (6 bases each). Per germline, CDR1 LGHNA and CDR2 YSLEER. V was shortened by 0 bases and J by 5 bases, with 10 bases between the two germline ends. The length of the CDR3 is 14 residues. The CDR3 nucleotides read TGCGCCAGCAGCCAAGATCGGGGGCACGAGACCCAGTACTTC. Protein sequence: CASSQDRGHETQYF.

This clone was observed a few times. The chain employs TRBV4-1 and TRBJ1-2; no clear D gene. V dropped 1 base and J dropped 7 bases, with 10 bases sitting between them. The CDR3 extends over 13 amino acids. Germline loops: CDR1 MGHRA, CDR2 YSYEKL. DNA for the CDR3: TGCGCCAGCAGCCAAGGACTTGATCTTGGCTACACCTTC. Protein sequence: CASSQGLDLGYTF.

The chain uses TRBV7-9 and TRBJ2-5; the D call may be TRBD1 or TRBD2 (5 bases each). The CDR3 length is 15 residues. Trimming removed 6 bases from V and 7 bases from J, with 21 bases in between. Germline V gives CDR1 SEHNR, CDR2 FQNEAQ (reference sequence). The CDR3 loop is CASSPWDPRNGTQYF. The CDR3 DNA reads as TGTGCCAGCAGTCCCTGGGACCCCCGGAACGGGACCCAGTACTTC.

The CDR3 DNA reads as TGCAGTGGGACACTGGGAGAGACCCAGTACTTC. This encodes CSGTLGETQYF. The genes are TRBV20-1 and TRBJ2-5, with TRBD1 as a possible D gene (5 bases). Between the trimmed V and J ends, which lost 7 bases and 4 bases, there was a span of 10 bases. CDR1 is DFQATT and CDR2 is SNEGSKA in the germline V gene (reference sequence). The CDR3 runs to 11 residues.

This clone has more than one count but fewer than ten. This chain joins TRBV11-2 and TRBJ2-5; D remains ambiguous. Germline V gene lookup returns CDR1 SGHAT and CDR2 FQNNGV. V was trimmed by 5 bases and J by 7 bases, leaving 17 bases between them. CDR3 length: 14 amino acids. The CDR3 is CASSLPRPGGTQYF. The CDR3 nucleotides are TGTGCCAGCAGCCTTCCGCGTCCTGGCGGGACCCAGTACTTC.

This rearrangement joins TRBV19 to TRBJ2-7; D is unresolved. CDR1 and CDR2 (germline): LNHDA, SQIVND (reference sequence). V dropped 6 bases and J dropped 5 bases, with 23 bases sitting between them. This CDR3 region has 16 residues. CDR3 loop: CASRKNVIAGVDEQYF. CDR3 nucleotides: TGTGCCAGTAGAAAGAACGTAATAGCTGGGGTCGACGAGCAGTACTTC.

CDR3 region: CSVDRVGSYEQYF. CDR3 nucleotide sequence: TGCAGCGTTGATCGCGTTGGCTCCTACGAGCAGTACTTC. V usage is TRBV29-1 and J usage is TRBJ2-7, with unresolved D. Trimming took 3 bases from V and 0 from J, leaving 9 bases between them. CDR3 length equals 13 residues. Germline CDR1 reads SQVTM; CDR2 reads ANQGSEA.

The chain carries TRBV29-1 and TRBJ2-5; 7 nucleotides line up with TRBD1. J was trimmed by 7 bases and V by 2 bases; bases with no gene match: 10. The CDR3 has 14 residues. Germline CDR1 is SQVTM and CDR2 is ANQGSEA. CDR3 in amino acids: CSVERQGRDGTQYF. The CDR3 region has the DNA TGCAGCGTTGAAAGACAGGGACGGGACGGGACCCAGTACTTC. The full variable domain, rest sourced from reference TRBV29-1 and TRBJ2-5, is SAVISQKPSRDICQRGTSLTIQCQVDSQVTMMFWYRQQPGQSLTLIATANQGSEATYESGFVIDKFPISRPNLTFSTLTVSNMSPEDSSIYLCSVERQGRDGTQYFGPGTRLLVL.